A single sample is the source of the 25 T cell receptor beta chains below, sequenced in a study of blood T cell repertoires in COVID-19. Measured with immunoSEQ multiplex PCR; TCRdb has only the in-frame clones, and not every one. This table has more than 10,000 clones, about three quarters appearing once. The sample comprised peripheral blood. Every receptor here comes from a human donor in a cohort sampled during active COVID-19.

Only a few counts were recorded for this clone. The rearrangement joins TRBV11-2 to TRBJ2-1; the match to TRBD2 covers 7 bases. This CDR3 spans 17 amino acids. Germline CDR1 SGHAT, CDR2 FQNNGV. Trimming at V came to 5 bases and at J to 1 base, leaving 11 bases not matched to a gene. This chain's CDR3 is CASSPGGSPHSYNEQFF. The CDR3 coding sequence is TGTGCCAGCAGCCCCGGGGGGTCCCCTCATTCCTACAATGAGCAGTTCTTC. Full variable domain (outside the CDR3, taken from reference TRBV11-2 and TRBJ2-1): EAGVAQSPRYKIIEKRQSVAFWCNPISGHATLYWYQQILGQGPKLLIQFQNNGVVDDSQLPKDRFSAERLKGVDSTLKIQPAKLEDSAVYLCASSPGGSPHSYNEQFFGPGTRLTVL.

This clone has more than one count but fewer than ten. The chain's CDR3 is CASSERGEAYGYTF. In DNA form, the CDR3 reads TGTGCCAGCAGTGAACGAGGGGAGGCCTATGGCTACACCTTC. This sequence joins TRBV2 and TRBJ1-2; perhaps TRBD1 as D (5 bases). Trimming took off 2 bases at V and 4 bases at J, with 11 bases between the two ends. From germline, CDR1 is SNHLY and CDR2 FYNNEI. This CDR3 region has 14 residues.

Concerning this clone: At one of its ends the junction is not consistent with the germline gene, which may arise from a read error. V gene TRBV5-1 combines with J gene TRBJ2-1; 8 positions agree with TRBD2. CDR3 length equals 16 residues. Germline values: CDR1 SGHRS, CDR2 YFSETQ. The CDR3 spells CASSLGGLASDNEQFF. In DNA, the CDR3 is TGCGCCAGCAGCTTGGGCGGACTAGCCTCCGACAATGAGCAGTTCTTC. Full variable domain (outside the CDR3, taken from reference TRBV5-1 and TRBJ2-1): KAGVTQTPRYLIKTRGQQVTLSCSPISGHRSVSWYQQTPGQGLQFLFEYFSETQRNKGNFPGRFSGRQFSNSRSEMNVSTLELGDSALYLCASSLGGLASDNEQFFGPGTRLTVL.

The chain combines TRBV19 with TRBJ2-7; TRBD1 matches at 9 bases. V lost 4 bases and J lost 3; bases outside the gene matches: 1. This CDR3 spans 13 amino acids. Germline V gene lookup returns CDR1 LNHDA and CDR2 SQIVND (reference sequence). This CDR3 is CASSTGQGYEQYF. The CDR3 nucleotides read TGTGCCAGTAGTACGGGACAGGGCTACGAGCAGTACTTC.

J is TRBJ2-3 and V is TRBV3-1 (or the pseudogene TRBV3-2); 14 positions agree with TRBD2. This CDR3 comprises 16 residues. The germline CDR1 and CDR2 sequences are LGHDT and YNNKEL (reference sequence). Trimming at V came to 2 bases and at J to 6 bases, leaving 4 bases not matched to a gene. CDR3 sequence reads: CASSQLGTSGSDTQYF. The CDR3 nucleotides are TGTGCCAGCAGCCAACTCGGGACTAGCGGGAGCGATACGCAGTATTTT.

The chain couples TRBV10-2 to TRBJ2-5, with D possibly TRBD2 on 6 matching bases. Trimming removed 0 bases from V and 5 bases from J, with 19 bases in between. This CDR3 is built from 17 residues. Looked up from germline, CDR1 is WSHSY and CDR2 is SAAADI. CDR3 loop: CASSESARAGLGETQYF. The CDR3 nucleotides read TGCGCCAGCAGTGAGTCTGCCCGGGCGGGGTTGGGGGAGACCCAGTACTTC.

V gene TRBV2 combines with J gene TRBJ1-5; weak D call: TRBD1 (5 bases). The CDR3 loop spans 16 amino acids. Trimming removed 6 bases at V and 0 bases at J, with 15 bases between. Germline CDR1 is SNHLY and CDR2 is FYNNEI. In nucleotides, the CDR3 is TGTGCCAGCAGCTTAGGACAAGGATATAGCAATCAGCCCCAGCATTTT. This translates into CASSLGQGYSNQPQHF.

This chain connects TRBV18 to TRBJ1-1, with 9 bases aligning to TRBD1. Germline values: CDR1 KGHSH, CDR2 LQKENI. This CDR3 spans 14 amino acids. V was clipped by 1 base and J by 4 bases; unmatched bases: 1. The CDR3: CASSPQTGGTEAFF. The CDR3 DNA follows: TGTGCCAGCTCACCACAGACAGGGGGCACTGAAGCTTTCTTT. The full variable domain, rest sourced from reference TRBV18 and TRBJ1-1, is NAGVMQNPRHLVRRRGQEARLRCSPMKGHSHVYWYRQLPEEGLKFMVYLQKENIIDESGMPKERFSAEFPKEGPSILRIQQVVRGDSAAYFCASSPQTGGTEAFFGQGTRLTVV.

This clone was picked up one time. V gene TRBV28 combines with J gene TRBJ1-5; D not resolved. V was trimmed by 10 bases and J by 3 bases, leaving 16 bases between them. Germline assignment: CDR1 MDHEN and CDR2 SYDVKM. This CDR3 comprises 14 residues. The CDR3 nucleotides read TGTGCCACCGGGGAGTGGGAGGACAATCAGCCCCAGCATTTT. It encodes CATGEWEDNQPQHF. Full variable domain (rest looked up from reference TRBV28 and TRBJ1-5): DVKVTQSSRYLVKRTGEKVFLECVQDMDHENMFWYRQDPGLGLRLIYFSYDVKMKEKGDIPEGYSVSREKKERFSLILESASTNQTSMYLCATGEWEDNQPQHFGDGTRLSIL.

The genes are TRBV6-6 and TRBJ2-7; tentative D call: TRBD2 (7 bases). The germline V gene has CDR1 MNHNY and CDR2 SVGAGI (reference sequence). CDR3 length: 15 amino acids. The V end was cut by 4 bases, the J end by 2 bases, with 15 bases between. CDR3 sequence: CASSFHGGLPYEQYF. The CDR3 DNA reads as TGTGCCAGCAGTTTCCACGGGGGGCTACCCTACGAGCAGTACTTC.

The chain couples TRBV7-2 to TRBJ2-2, with 16 bases fitting TRBD2. The junction had 3 bases not matched to a gene; V was cut back by 5 bases and J by 6 bases. The CDR3 has 16 amino acids. Per the germline V gene, CDR1 is SGHTA and CDR2 is FQGNSA. The CDR3 loop is CASSPGLAGGSGELFF. In nucleotides, the CDR3 is TGTGCCAGCAGCCCGGGACTAGCGGGGGGGTCCGGGGAGCTGTTTTTT.

The chain recombines TRBV12-5 with TRBJ2-5; 9 bases map to TRBD1. Germline V gene sequence: CDR1 LGHNT, CDR2 FRNRAP. This CDR3 has 13 amino acids. V dropped 8 bases and J dropped 5; count of bases not matched to a gene: 6. The CDR3 coding sequence is TGTGCTAGTAACAGGGGGCATGGGGAGACCCAGTACTTC. Translation gives CASNRGHGETQYF.

This clone was observed a single time. V gene TRBV5-1 combines with J gene TRBJ1-6; 9 positions agree with TRBD1. The germline gives CDR1 SGHRS, CDR2 YFSETQ. Trimming removed 4 bases from V and 0 bases from J; junction bases left unmatched: 8. This CDR3 spans 18 amino acids. CDR3 in amino acids: CASSTLDRGSSYNSPLHF. CDR3 sequence (DNA): TGCGCCAGCAGCACTCTGGACAGGGGAAGCTCCTATAATTCACCCCTCCACTTT.

There are a few counts of this clone. This chain joins TRBV20-1 and TRBJ1-2, with D perhaps matching TRBD1 (6 bases). This CDR3 contains 10 residues. The V gene's germline CDR1 is DFQATT and CDR2 SNEGSKA (reference sequence). Trimming stripped 3 bases from V and 7 bases from J, with 6 bases between. In DNA, the CDR3 is TGCAGTGCTAGGGACAGTGGCTACACCTTC. Its translation: CSARDSGYTF.

This chain uses TRBV9 with TRBJ2-1, with 11 bases fitting TRBD1. This CDR3 contains 14 residues. Germline lookup yields CDR1 SGDLS and CDR2 YYNGEE. Germline trimming cut 4 bases from V and 8 bases from J; bases unmatched to any gene: 5. Here the CDR3 reads CASSIGTGGHEQFF. DNA for the CDR3: TGTGCCAGCAGCATCGGGACAGGGGGACATGAGCAGTTCTTC.

CDR3 amino acids: CASSPLGRTGELFF. The CDR3 DNA follows: TGCGCCAGCAGCCCGCTGGGGCGGACCGGGGAGCTGTTTTTT. The rearrangement links TRBV5-1 to TRBJ2-2; tentative D call: TRBD1 (5 bases). The CDR3 extends over 14 amino acids. Trimming removed 4 bases at V and 5 bases at J, with 12 bases between. Per the germline V gene, CDR1 is SGHRS and CDR2 is YFSETQ.

This chain joins TRBV6-1 and TRBJ1-5, with D maybe TRBD1 (6 bases). This CDR3 spans 16 amino acids. In germline, CDR1 is MNHNS, CDR2 SASEGT. The ends were cut back, 1 base at V and 3 bases at J, with 13 bases in the middle. CDR3 coding DNA: TGTGCCAGCAGTGAAGATCCAGGGGCAGTCAATCAGCCCCAGCATTTT. It translates to CASSEDPGAVNQPQHF.

This rearrangement joins TRBV5-1 to TRBJ2-7; no firm D call. The germline gives CDR1 SGHRS, CDR2 YFSETQ. The V end was cut by 4 bases, the J end by 0 bases, with 17 bases between. The CDR3 is made up of 16 amino acids. In nucleotides, the CDR3 is TGCGCCAGCAGCCCCACCCCGACACGGCCCTCCTACGAGCAGTACTTC. Encoded protein: CASSPTPTRPSYEQYF.

V and J are TRBV7-9 and TRBJ1-1, with D possibly matching TRBD1 (5 bases). The V end lost 2 bases, the J end lost 4 bases, and 8 bases lay between the germline ends. Germline CDR1 SEHNR, CDR2 FQNEAQ (reference sequence). The CDR3 covers 13 residues. CDR3 DNA: TGTGCCAGCAGCTTATTGGGGGGCACTGAAGCTTTCTTT. Its protein is CASSLLGGTEAFF. The entire variable domain, with the rest obtained from reference TRBV7-9 and TRBJ1-1, is as follows: DTGVSQNPRHKITKRGQNVTFRCDPISEHNRLYWYRQTLGQGPEFLTYFQNEAQLEKSRLLSDRFSAERPKGSFSTLEIQRTEQGDSAMYLCASSLLGGTEAFFGQGTRLTVV.

This clone was recorded a few times. This sequence joins TRBV6-2 or TRBV6-3 and TRBJ1-4; tentative D call: TRBD1 (6 bases). Trimming cost V 4 bases and J 8 bases, with 17 bases left between them. The CDR3 spans 15 residues. CDR1 is MNHEY and CDR2 is SVGEGT in the germline V gene. The CDR3 reads CASSSLWDQGEKLFF. The CDR3 DNA follows: TGTGCCAGCAGTTCTTTATGGGACCAGGGGGAAAAACTGTTTTTT.

V is TRBV11-2 and J is TRBJ2-1; TRBD2 matches at 11 bases. V shed 2 bases and J 0 bases; nucleotides not matched to a gene: 9. The CDR3 contains 19 residues. CDR1 is SGHAT and CDR2 is FQNNGV in the germline V gene. CDR3 amino acids: CASSLWGTSGLSSYNEQFF. The CDR3 region has the DNA TGTGCCAGCAGCTTATGGGGGACTAGCGGCCTCAGCTCCTACAATGAGCAGTTCTTC.

The rearrangement uses TRBV5-1 and TRBJ2-7; TRBD2 matches at 9 bases. Per the germline V gene, CDR1 is SGHRS and CDR2 is YFSETQ. The CDR3 is made up of 15 amino acids. V gave up 1 base and J gave up 7 bases; unmatched junction bases: 9. In DNA, the CDR3 is TGCGCCAGCAGCTTGTCGGGACTAGCTGGAGGGGAGCAGTACTTC. Translating it yields CASSLSGLAGGEQYF.

The chain carries TRBV28 and TRBJ2-7, with 9 bases lining up with TRBD2. Germline V gives CDR1 MDHEN, CDR2 SYDVKM. With 1 base clipped from V and 1 base from J, the junction kept 11 bases outside the gene matches. CDR3 size: 18 residues. The DNA of the CDR3 is TGTGCCAGCAGTTTATTTGGCGGGGGGGCCTCGAAGTCCTACGAGCAGTACTTC. Its translation: CASSLFGGGASKSYEQYF.

The V and J genes are TRBV30 and TRBJ1-1; D call uncertain. Germline V lookup: CDR1 GTSNPN, CDR2 SVGIG (reference sequence). The CDR3 runs 11 residues. Trimming shortened V by 2 bases and J by 12 bases, and 13 bases separated the two germline ends. The CDR3 loop is CAWSPTRETFF. The CDR3 DNA reads as TGTGCCTGGAGTCCAACAAGGGAGACTTTCTTT.

The count of this clone is one. The gene calls are TRBV18 and TRBJ2-3, with a tentative D call TRBD1 (5 bases). Germline CDR1 and CDR2: KGHSH and LQKENI. The CDR3 covers 14 residues. V lost 4 bases and J 2 bases, leaving 10 bases between the germline ends. The CDR3 region is CASSLQTATDTQYF. As DNA, the CDR3 is TGTGCCAGCTCACTCCAGACAGCCACAGATACGCAGTATTTT.